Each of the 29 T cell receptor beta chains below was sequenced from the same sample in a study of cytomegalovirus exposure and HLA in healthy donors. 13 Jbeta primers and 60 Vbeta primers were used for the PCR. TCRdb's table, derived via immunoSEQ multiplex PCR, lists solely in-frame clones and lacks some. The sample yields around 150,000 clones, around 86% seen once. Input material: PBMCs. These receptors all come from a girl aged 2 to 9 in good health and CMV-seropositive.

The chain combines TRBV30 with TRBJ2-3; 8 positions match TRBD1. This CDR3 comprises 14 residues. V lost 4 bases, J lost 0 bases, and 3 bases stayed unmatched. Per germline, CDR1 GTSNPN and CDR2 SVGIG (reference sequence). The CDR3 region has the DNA TGTGCCTGGATCAGGGGGCTAAGCACAGATACGCAGTATTTT. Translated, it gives CAWIRGLSTDTQYF.

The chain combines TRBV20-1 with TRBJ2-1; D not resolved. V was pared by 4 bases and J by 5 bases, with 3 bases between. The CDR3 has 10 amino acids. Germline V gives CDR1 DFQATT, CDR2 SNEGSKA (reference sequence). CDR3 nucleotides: TGCAGTGCTATAGACAATGAGCAGTTCTTC. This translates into CSAIDNEQFF.

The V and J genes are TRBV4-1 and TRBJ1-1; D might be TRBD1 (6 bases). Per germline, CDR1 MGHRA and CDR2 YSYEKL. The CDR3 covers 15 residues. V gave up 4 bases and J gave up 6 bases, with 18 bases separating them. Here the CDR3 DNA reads TGCGCCAGCAGCCCCAGGTGGTCAGGGGCCTCTGAAGCTTTCTTT. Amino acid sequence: CASSPRWSGASEAFF.

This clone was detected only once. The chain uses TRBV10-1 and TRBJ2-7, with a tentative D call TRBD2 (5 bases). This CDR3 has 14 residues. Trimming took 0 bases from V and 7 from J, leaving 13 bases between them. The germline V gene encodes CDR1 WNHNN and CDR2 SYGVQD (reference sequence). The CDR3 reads CASSESVRGVEQYF. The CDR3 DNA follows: TGCGCCAGCAGTGAGTCGGTCCGGGGTGTGGAGCAGTACTTC.

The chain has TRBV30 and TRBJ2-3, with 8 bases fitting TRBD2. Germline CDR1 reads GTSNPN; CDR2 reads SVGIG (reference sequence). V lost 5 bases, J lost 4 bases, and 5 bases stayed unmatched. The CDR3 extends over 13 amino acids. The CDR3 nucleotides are TGTGCCTGGGGACTAGCAGAGGCAGATACGCAGTATTTT. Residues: CAWGLAEADTQYF.

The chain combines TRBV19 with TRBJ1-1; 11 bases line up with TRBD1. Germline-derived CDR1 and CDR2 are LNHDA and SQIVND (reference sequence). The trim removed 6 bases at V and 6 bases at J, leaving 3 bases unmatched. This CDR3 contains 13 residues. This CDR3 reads CASRPGQGAEAFF. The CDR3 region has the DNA TGTGCCAGTAGACCGGGACAGGGGGCTGAAGCTTTCTTT. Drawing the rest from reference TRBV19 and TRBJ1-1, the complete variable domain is DGGITQSPKYLFRKEGQNVTLSCEQNLNHDAMYWYRQDPGQGLRLIYYSQIVNDFQKGDIAEGYSVSREKKESFPLTVTSAQKNPTAFYLCASRPGQGAEAFFGQGTRLTVV.

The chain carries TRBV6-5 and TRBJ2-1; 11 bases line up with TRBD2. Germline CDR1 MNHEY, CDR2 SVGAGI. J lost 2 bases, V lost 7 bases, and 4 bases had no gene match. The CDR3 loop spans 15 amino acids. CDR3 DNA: TGTGCCAGCACCATAGCGGGAGGGCCCTACAATGAGCAGTTCTTC. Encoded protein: CASTIAGGPYNEQFF.

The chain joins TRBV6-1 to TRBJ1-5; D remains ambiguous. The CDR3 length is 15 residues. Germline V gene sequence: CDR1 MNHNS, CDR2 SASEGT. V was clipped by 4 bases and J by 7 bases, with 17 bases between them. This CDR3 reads CASSASELGGQPQHF. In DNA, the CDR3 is TGTGCCAGCAGTGCGTCGGAGTTGGGAGGACAGCCCCAGCATTTT.

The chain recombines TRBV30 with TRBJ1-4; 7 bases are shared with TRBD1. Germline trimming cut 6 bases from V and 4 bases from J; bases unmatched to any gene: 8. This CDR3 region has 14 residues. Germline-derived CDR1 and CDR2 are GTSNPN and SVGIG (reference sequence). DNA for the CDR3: TGTGCCTGTGGTGCGGGACAGCGTAATGAAAAACTGTTTTTT. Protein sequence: CACGAGQRNEKLFF.

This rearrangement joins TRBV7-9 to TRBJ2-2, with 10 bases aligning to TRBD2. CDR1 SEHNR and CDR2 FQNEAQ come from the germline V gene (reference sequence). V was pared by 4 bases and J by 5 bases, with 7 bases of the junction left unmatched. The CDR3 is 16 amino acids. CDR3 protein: CASSSQREGRTGELFF. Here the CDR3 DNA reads TGTGCCAGCAGCTCTCAGCGGGAGGGGCGAACCGGGGAGCTGTTTTTT.

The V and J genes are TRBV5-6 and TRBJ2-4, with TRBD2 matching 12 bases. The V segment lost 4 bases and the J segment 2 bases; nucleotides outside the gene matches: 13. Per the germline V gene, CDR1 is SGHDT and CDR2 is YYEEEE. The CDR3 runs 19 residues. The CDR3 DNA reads TGTGCCAGCAGCAGACTAGCGGGAGTGCGGTTAGTGACCAAAAACATTCAGTACTTC. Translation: CASSRLAGVRLVTKNIQYF.

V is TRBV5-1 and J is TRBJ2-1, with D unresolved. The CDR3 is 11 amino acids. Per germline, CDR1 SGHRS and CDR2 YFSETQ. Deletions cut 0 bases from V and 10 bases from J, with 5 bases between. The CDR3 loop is CASSLVREQFF. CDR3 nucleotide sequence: TGCGCCAGCAGCTTGGTCCGGGAGCAGTTCTTC.

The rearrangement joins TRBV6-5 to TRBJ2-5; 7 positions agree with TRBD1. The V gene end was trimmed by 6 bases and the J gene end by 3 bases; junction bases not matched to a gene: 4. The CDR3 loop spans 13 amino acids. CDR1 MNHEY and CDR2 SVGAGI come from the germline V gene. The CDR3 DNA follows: TGTGCCAGCAGATCAACAGGGGAAGAGACCCAGTACTTC. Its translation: CASRSTGEETQYF.

The CDR3 loop reads CASSSTGLREKLFF. The CDR3 nucleotides are TGTGCCAGCTCATCAACCGGGTTGAGGGAAAAACTGTTTTTT. The V gene is TRBV18, the J gene TRBJ1-4; D is unresolved. V was cut by 5 bases and J by 8 bases, with 15 bases left in between. The CDR3 is 14 residues long. CDR1 is KGHSH, CDR2 LQKENI, per germline. The entire variable domain, with the rest obtained from reference TRBV18 and TRBJ1-4, is as follows: NAGVMQNPRHLVRRRGQEARLRCSPMKGHSHVYWYRQLPEEGLKFMVYLQKENIIDESGMPKERFSAEFPKEGPSILRIQQVVRGDSAAYFCASSSTGLREKLFFGSGTQLSVL.

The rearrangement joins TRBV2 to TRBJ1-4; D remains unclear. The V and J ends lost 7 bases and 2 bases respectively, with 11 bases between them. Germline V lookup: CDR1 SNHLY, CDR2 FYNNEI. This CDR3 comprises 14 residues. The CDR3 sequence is CASTDGVTNEKLFF. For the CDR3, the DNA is TGTGCCAGCACAGACGGGGTTACTAATGAAAAACTGTTTTTT.

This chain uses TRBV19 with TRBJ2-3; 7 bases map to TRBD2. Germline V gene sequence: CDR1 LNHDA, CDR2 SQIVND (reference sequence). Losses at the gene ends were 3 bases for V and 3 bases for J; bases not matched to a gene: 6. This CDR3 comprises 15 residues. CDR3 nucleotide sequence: TGTGCCAGTAGTATCCGGGGGGATCGGACAGATACGCAGTATTTT. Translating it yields CASSIRGDRTDTQYF.

This CDR3 is CASSPAGEGTGELFF. The CDR3 DNA reads TGTGCCAGCAGCCCAGCGGGAGAGGGCACCGGGGAGCTGTTTTTT. This chain joins TRBV28 and TRBJ2-2; 8 positions agree with TRBD2. The CDR3 has 15 residues. CDR1 is MDHEN, CDR2 SYDVKM, per germline. Trimming removed 6 bases from V and 4 bases from J; junction bases left unmatched: 7.

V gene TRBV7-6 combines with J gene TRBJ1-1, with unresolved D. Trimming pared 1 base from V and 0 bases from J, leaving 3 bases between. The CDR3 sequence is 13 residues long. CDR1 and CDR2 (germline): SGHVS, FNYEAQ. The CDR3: CASSLVVNTEAFF. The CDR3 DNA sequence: TGTGCCAGCAGCTTAGTCGTGAACACTGAAGCTTTCTTT.

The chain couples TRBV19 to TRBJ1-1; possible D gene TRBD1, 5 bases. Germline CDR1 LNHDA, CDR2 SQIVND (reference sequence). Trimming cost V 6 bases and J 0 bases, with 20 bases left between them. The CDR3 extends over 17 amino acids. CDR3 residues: CASSHLGGGIMNTEAFF. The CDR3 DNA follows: TGTGCCAGTAGCCACCTTGGGGGAGGGATCATGAACACTGAAGCTTTCTTT.

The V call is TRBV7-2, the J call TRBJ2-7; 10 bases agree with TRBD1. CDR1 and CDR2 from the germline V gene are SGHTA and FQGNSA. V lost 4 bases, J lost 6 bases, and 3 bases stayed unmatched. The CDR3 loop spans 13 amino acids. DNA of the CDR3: TGTGCCAGCAGCTCGGACAGGGGGGGCGAGCAGTACTTC. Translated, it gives CASSSDRGGEQYF.

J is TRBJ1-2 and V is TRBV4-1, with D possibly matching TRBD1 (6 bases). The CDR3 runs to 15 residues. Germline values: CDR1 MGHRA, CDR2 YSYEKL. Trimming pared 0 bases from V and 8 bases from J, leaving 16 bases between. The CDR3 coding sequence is TGCGCCAGCAGCCAAGATTATCGGGGGCGGGGGGGCTACACCTTC. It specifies CASSQDYRGRGGYTF.

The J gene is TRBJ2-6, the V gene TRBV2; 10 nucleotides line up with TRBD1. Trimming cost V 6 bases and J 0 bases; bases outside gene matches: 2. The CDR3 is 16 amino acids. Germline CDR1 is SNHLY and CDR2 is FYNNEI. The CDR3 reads CASSRDRGSGANVLTF. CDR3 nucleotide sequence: TGTGCCAGCAGCAGGGACAGGGGCTCTGGGGCCAACGTCCTGACTTTC.

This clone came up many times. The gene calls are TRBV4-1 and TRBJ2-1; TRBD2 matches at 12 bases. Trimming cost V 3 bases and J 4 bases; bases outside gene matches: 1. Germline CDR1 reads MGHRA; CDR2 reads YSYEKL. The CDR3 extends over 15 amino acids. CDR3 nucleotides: TGCGCCAGCAGCCAGGGACTAGCGGGTTACAATGAGCAGTTCTTC. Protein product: CASSQGLAGYNEQFF.

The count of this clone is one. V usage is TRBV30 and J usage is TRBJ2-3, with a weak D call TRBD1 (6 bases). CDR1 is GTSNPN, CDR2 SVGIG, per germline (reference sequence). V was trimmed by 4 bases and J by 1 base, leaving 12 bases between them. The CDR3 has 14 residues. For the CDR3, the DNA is TGTGCCTGGACAAGGGGGTGGGGCACAGATACGCAGTATTTT. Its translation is CAWTRGWGTDTQYF.

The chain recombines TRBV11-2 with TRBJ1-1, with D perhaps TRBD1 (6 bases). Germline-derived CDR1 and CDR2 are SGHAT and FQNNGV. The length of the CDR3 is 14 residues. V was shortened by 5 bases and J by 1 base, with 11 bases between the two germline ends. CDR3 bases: TGTGCCAGCAGCCTGTTAGGGGGGAACACTGAAGCTTTCTTT. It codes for CASSLLGGNTEAFF.

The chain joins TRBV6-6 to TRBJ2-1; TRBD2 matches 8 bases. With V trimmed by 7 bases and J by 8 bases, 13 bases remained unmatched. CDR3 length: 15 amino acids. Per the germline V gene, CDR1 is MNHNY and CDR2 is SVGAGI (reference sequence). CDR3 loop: CASTHGREKRYEQFF. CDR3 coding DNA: TGTGCCAGCACCCACGGGAGGGAGAAACGGTATGAGCAGTTCTTC.

The CDR3 loop reads CASTRTSGRTGLFF. The CDR3 DNA is TGTGCCAGCACCCGGACTAGCGGGAGGACCGGGTTGTTCTTC. The chain carries TRBV25-1 and TRBJ2-1; 14 bases agree with TRBD2. This CDR3 is 14 amino acids long. Germline values: CDR1 MGHDK, CDR2 SYGVNS. Trimming removed 7 bases from V and 15 bases from J; junction bases left unmatched: 11.

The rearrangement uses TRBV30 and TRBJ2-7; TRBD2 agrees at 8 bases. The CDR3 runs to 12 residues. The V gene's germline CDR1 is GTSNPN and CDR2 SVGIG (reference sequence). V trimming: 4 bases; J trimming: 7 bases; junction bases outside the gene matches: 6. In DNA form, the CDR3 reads TGTGCCTGGACCCTCTCGGGAGGGGAGCAGTACTTC. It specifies CAWTLSGGEQYF.

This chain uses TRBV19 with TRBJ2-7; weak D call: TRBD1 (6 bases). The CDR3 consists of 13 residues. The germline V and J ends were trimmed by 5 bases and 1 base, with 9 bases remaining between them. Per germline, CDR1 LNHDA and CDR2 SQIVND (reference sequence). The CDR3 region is CASSRGQSYEQYF. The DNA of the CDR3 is TGTGCCAGTAGTCGAGGACAGTCCTACGAGCAGTACTTC.